The 28 T cell receptor beta chains listed next were all sequenced from one sample in a study of early T cells in non-severe SARS-CoV-2 infection. MiXCR, applied by TCRdb to the 5' RACE reads, yields one record per CDR3 protein. The sample carries tens of thousands of distinct CDR3 sequences, about 10% recorded once. Sequences were derived from whole blood, sampled at baseline. Receptors originate from an adult who was a healthcare worker with PCR-confirmed SARS-CoV-2 infection or an uninfected control (not recorded which).

V usage is TRBV20-1 and J usage is TRBJ2-7, with TRBD2 as a possible D gene (6 bases). The V gene lost 6 bases and the J gene lost 6 bases, with 18 bases spanning the gap. From germline, CDR1 is DFQATT and CDR2 SNEGSKA (reference sequence). This CDR3 has 13 amino acids. CDR3 DNA sequence: TGCAGTGCGGGGGGACGGCCTGGGGGCGAGCAGTACTTC. Its translation is CSAGGRPGGEQYF.

This clonotype appeared a few times. This chain joins TRBV10-2 and TRBJ2-7, with unresolved D. Germline loops: CDR1 WSHSY, CDR2 SAAADI. The V and J ends lost 3 bases and 2 bases respectively, with 11 bases between them. The length of the CDR3 is 14 residues. The CDR3 bases are TGCGCCAGCAGTGAACTCGTACTGACCTACGAGCAGTACTTC. It translates to CASSELVLTYEQYF.

This clonotype was observed many times. This chain uses TRBV5-4 with TRBJ2-1; maybe TRBD2 (7 bases). In germline, CDR1 is SGHNT, CDR2 YYREEE (reference sequence). The CDR3 is 14 residues long. Trimming cost V 2 bases and J 7 bases, with 13 bases left between them. DNA for the CDR3: TGTGCCAGCAGCTTACCGGGGGGCGCTAATGAGCAGTTCTTC. It specifies CASSLPGGANEQFF. Using reference TRBV5-4 and TRBJ2-1 for the parts outside the CDR3, the full variable domain is ETGVTQSPTHLIKTRGQQVTLRCSSQSGHNTVSWYQQALGQGPQFIFQYYREEENGRGNFPPRFSGLQFPNYSSELNVNALELDDSALYLCASSLPGGANEQFFGPGTRLTVL.

A few counts support this clonotype. CDR3 bases: TGTGCCAGCAGCGTCCCTACGGGACTAGCGGGCTTCAATGAGCAGTTCTTC. Translating gives CASSVPTGLAGFNEQFF. V gene TRBV13 combines with J gene TRBJ2-1; TRBD2 agrees at 12 bases. The CDR3 has 17 residues. The germline CDR1 and CDR2 sequences are PRHDT and FYEKMQ (reference sequence). Trimming at V came to 5 bases and at J to 6 bases, leaving 11 bases not matched to a gene.

This clonotype was found many times. The CDR3 nucleotides are TGTGCCAGCACCCCCCGGACGACTAGCGGGGTCTACAATGAGCAGTTCTTC. It translates to CASTPRTTSGVYNEQFF. This rearrangement joins TRBV27 to TRBJ2-1, with 11 positions matching TRBD2. Trimming at V came to 7 bases and at J to 3 bases, leaving 11 bases not matched to a gene. Germline CDR1 and CDR2: MNHEY and SMNVEV (reference sequence). CDR3 length equals 17 residues.

The chain joins TRBV4-2 to TRBJ2-7, with D hard to call. The CDR3 length is 15 residues. The V end lost 4 bases, the J end lost 7 bases, and 20 bases lay between the germline ends. In germline, CDR1 is LGHNA, CDR2 YNFKEQ. The CDR3 DNA reads as TGTGCCAGCAGCCCCTCCGGCTCACCGATGGAGGAGCAGTACTTC. As protein: CASSPSGSPMEEQYF.

The sample holds many counts of this clonotype. The chain couples TRBV12-3 or TRBV12-4 to TRBJ1-1; D call uncertain. V was cut by 1 base and J by 1 base, with 4 bases left in between. The length of the CDR3 is 13 residues. The CDR3 here is CASSLGANTEAFF. Here the CDR3 DNA reads TGTGCCAGCAGTTTAGGGGCGAACACTGAAGCTTTCTTT.

This clonotype has more than one count but fewer than ten. The chain's CDR3 is CATGEGYNEQFF. DNA of the CDR3: TGTGCCACGGGGGAGGGATACAATGAGCAGTTCTTC. The J gene is TRBJ2-1, the V gene TRBV27, with 7 bases matching TRBD2. This CDR3 region has 12 residues. Germline trimming cut 10 bases from V and 4 bases from J; bases unmatched to any gene: 4. CDR1 is MNHEY, CDR2 SMNVEV, per germline (reference sequence).

In its sample, this clonotype was seen many times. The chain uses TRBV7-9 and TRBJ2-4, with 7 nucleotides matching TRBD2. The CDR3 consists of 20 residues. Losses at the gene ends were 5 bases for V and 0 bases for J; bases not matched to a gene: 19. The germline gives CDR1 SEHNR, CDR2 FQNEAQ (reference sequence). The CDR3 protein is CASSHTTNRGGELAKNIQYF. The CDR3 coding sequence is TGTGCCAGCAGCCACACTACGAACCGGGGAGGGGAGCTAGCCAAAAACATTCAGTACTTC.

The chain links TRBV19 to TRBJ2-5; possible D gene TRBD2, 6 bases. The CDR3 spans 12 residues. Germline lookup yields CDR1 LNHDA and CDR2 SQIVND (reference sequence). V lost 3 bases to trimming and J lost 14 bases, with 16 bases between them. CDR3 sequence (DNA): TGTGCCAGTAGTATGCGGGGAGGAGATCTTTACTTC. Translation gives CASSMRGGDLYF.

This chain joins TRBV20-1 and TRBJ2-3, with D possibly being TRBD2 (6 bases). This CDR3 contains 12 residues. V was clipped by 5 bases and J by 2 bases, with 8 bases between them. Germline values: CDR1 DFQATT, CDR2 SNEGSKA (reference sequence). CDR3: CSAGGITDTQYF. The CDR3 nucleotides are TGCAGTGCTGGAGGGATCACAGATACGCAGTATTTT.

This clonotype was seen a few times. In nucleotides, the CDR3 is TGCGCCAGCAGCGCCAACAGATACAATGAGCAGTTCTTC. As protein: CASSANRYNEQFF. J is TRBJ2-1 and V is TRBV5-1; no firm D call. Germline CDR1 SGHRS, CDR2 YFSETQ. This CDR3 contains 13 residues. Trimming removed 4 bases from V and 4 bases from J, with 9 bases in between. The full variable domain, completed using reference TRBV5-1 and TRBJ2-1, is KAGVTQTPRYLIKTRGQQVTLSCSPISGHRSVSWYQQTPGQGLQFLFEYFSETQRNKGNFPGRFSGRQFSNSRSEMNVSTLELGDSALYLCASSANRYNEQFFGPGTRLTVL.

This clonotype was detected a few times. The chain uses TRBV28 and TRBJ2-1; 13 bases line up with TRBD2. V lost 6 bases and J lost 4; bases outside the gene matches: 6. From germline, CDR1 is MDHEN and CDR2 SYDVKM. This CDR3 comprises 16 residues. The chain's CDR3 is CASSPGLAGIYNEQFF. The CDR3 DNA reads as TGTGCCAGCAGCCCGGGACTAGCGGGGATATACAATGAGCAGTTCTTC.

The sample holds many counts of this clonotype. This chain's CDR3 is CAWGQGRGYNSPLHF. For the CDR3, the DNA is TGTGCCTGGGGACAGGGTCGAGGTTATAATTCACCCCTCCACTTT. The chain carries TRBV30 and TRBJ1-6; 8 nucleotides match TRBD1. Germline loops: CDR1 GTSNPN, CDR2 SVGIG (reference sequence). The V segment lost 5 bases and the J segment 4 bases; nucleotides outside the gene matches: 7. The CDR3 covers 15 residues.

This clonotype has a handful of counts. The chain is built from TRBV30 and TRBJ2-5, with TRBD2 identical over 7 bases. Germline-derived CDR1 and CDR2 are GTSNPN and SVGIG (reference sequence). The CDR3 contains 14 residues. V was pared by 3 bases and J by 9 bases, with 13 bases of the junction left unmatched. Here the CDR3 DNA reads TGTGCCTGGAGCCAGATGGCGCCACGGGGGGCCCAGTACTTC. Its translation: CAWSQMAPRGAQYF.

The table lists this clonotype with many counts. This chain connects TRBV15 to TRBJ1-5; TRBD1 might be the D (6 bases). The length of the CDR3 is 15 residues. Germline CDR1 LNHNV, CDR2 YYDKDF (reference sequence). Trimming shortened V by 3 bases and J by 6 bases, and 15 bases separated the two germline ends. CDR3 sequence (DNA): TGTGCCACCAGCAGTAGACGGGGGGCGTTTCAGCCCCAGCATTTT. This translates into CATSSRRGAFQPQHF.

The gene calls are TRBV4-1 and TRBJ2-4; 7 bases are shared with TRBD2. V gave up 0 bases and J gave up 10 bases; unmatched junction bases: 9. This CDR3 spans 15 amino acids. The germline V gene encodes CDR1 MGHRA and CDR2 YSYEKL. This chain's CDR3 is CASSQDRSAGAIQYF. The CDR3 DNA sequence: TGCGCCAGCAGCCAAGATCGGTCGGCGGGAGCTATTCAGTACTTC.

The rearrangement uses TRBV28 and TRBJ2-2, with 10 bases that match TRBD2. CDR3 length equals 15 residues. V dropped 7 bases and J dropped 4; count of bases not matched to a gene: 6. Germline V CDR1 and CDR2: MDHEN, SYDVKM. The CDR3 reads CASKPGLASTGELFF. CDR3 coding DNA: TGTGCCAGCAAACCGGGACTAGCGAGCACCGGGGAGCTGTTTTTT.

This clonotype came up a few times. The DNA of the CDR3 is TGTGCCAGCAGCTTCGCAAATTCACCCCTCCACTTT. Residues: CASSFANSPLHF. The chain recombines TRBV28 with TRBJ1-6; D remains ambiguous. The CDR3 totals 12 residues. V was shortened by 6 bases and J by 7 bases, with 7 bases between the two germline ends. In germline, CDR1 is MDHEN, CDR2 SYDVKM.

The J gene is TRBJ1-1, the V gene TRBV14; unclear D gene. The CDR3 is 13 residues long. Per the germline V gene, CDR1 is SGHDN and CDR2 is FVKESK. Trimming took 3 bases from V and 1 from J, leaving 6 bases between them. This chain's CDR3 is CASSHKGNTEAFF. Written as DNA, the CDR3 is TGTGCCAGCAGCCACAAAGGGAACACTGAAGCTTTCTTT.

Ten or more counts support this clonotype. CDR3 protein: CRAGGTRGGEQYF. For the CDR3, the DNA is TGCAGAGCCGGGGGGACTAGGGGCGGCGAGCAGTACTTC. The chain combines TRBV20-1 with TRBJ2-7; TRBD2 matches at 8 bases. The germline CDR1 and CDR2 sequences are DFQATT and SNEGSKA (reference sequence). The CDR3 consists of 13 residues.

This clonotype was seen only a few times. The rearrangement joins TRBV30 to TRBJ1-1; D might be TRBD1 (6 bases). Germline V CDR1 and CDR2: GTSNPN, SVGIG (reference sequence). Trimming removed 8 bases from V and 0 bases from J, with 10 bases in between. The CDR3 is made up of 12 amino acids. CDR3 amino acids: CAGGQMNTEAFF. CDR3 nucleotide sequence: TGTGCCGGGGGGCAGATGAACACTGAAGCTTTCTTT.

At least ten counts were recorded for this clonotype. This chain uses TRBV20-1 with TRBJ1-2; TRBD1 is a possible D gene (5 bases). CDR1 and CDR2 from the germline V gene are DFQATT and SNEGSKA (reference sequence). The V gene lost 4 bases and the J gene lost 4 bases, with 13 bases spanning the gap. The CDR3 length is 13 residues. The CDR3 is CSAILQGSYGYTF. CDR3 DNA sequence: TGCAGTGCTATCCTCCAGGGTAGCTATGGCTACACCTTC.

The chain has TRBV7-9 and TRBJ2-3; 7 positions agree with TRBD2. This CDR3 comprises 14 residues. The trim removed 5 bases at V and 2 bases at J, leaving 4 bases unmatched. Germline V gives CDR1 SEHNR, CDR2 FQNEAQ (reference sequence). This chain's CDR3 is CASSMGTTTDTQYF. The CDR3 region has the DNA TGTGCCAGCAGCATGGGGACTACCACAGATACGCAGTATTTT. Full variable domain (remainder filled in from reference TRBV7-9 and TRBJ2-3): DTGVSQNPRHKITKRGQNVTFRCDPISEHNRLYWYRQTLGQGPEFLTYFQNEAQLEKSRLLSDRFSAERPKGSFSTLEIQRTEQGDSAMYLCASSMGTTTDTQYFGPGTRLTVL.

This clonotype has only a few counts. The V gene is TRBV7-9, the J gene TRBJ2-1; weak D call: TRBD1 (6 bases). Germline V gene data show CDR1 as SEHNR and CDR2 as FQNEAQ (reference sequence). The CDR3 is 14 residues long. The germline V and J ends were trimmed by 2 bases and 5 bases, with 10 bases remaining between them. The CDR3 sequence: CASSLRDTNNEQFF. CDR3 sequence (DNA): TGTGCCAGCAGCTTAAGGGACACCAACAATGAGCAGTTCTTC.

In this sample, this clonotype turned up many times. This sequence joins TRBV6-4 and TRBJ2-2, with no clear D. The ends were cut back, 3 bases at V and 1 base at J, with 0 bases in the middle. This CDR3 spans 12 amino acids. Germline V gene data show CDR1 as MRHNA and CDR2 as SNTAGT. CDR3 residues: CASSENTGELFF. CDR3 in DNA: TGTGCCAGCAGTGAGAACACCGGGGAGCTGTTTTTT.

This clonotype was recorded at least ten times. The rearrangement links TRBV6-1 to TRBJ1-1; D is unresolved. Germline V gene data show CDR1 as MNHNS and CDR2 as SASEGT. This CDR3 contains 13 residues. V was shortened by 10 bases and J by 5 bases, with 17 bases between the two germline ends. The CDR3 sequence: CATLLSIRTEAFF. In DNA form, the CDR3 reads TGTGCCACCTTATTGTCCATTCGGACTGAAGCTTTCTTT.

This clonotype appeared many times. The rearrangement uses TRBV16 and TRBJ1-2; no firm D call. Trimming removed 0 bases from V and 2 bases from J, with 4 bases in between. This CDR3 comprises 13 residues. Per the germline V gene, CDR1 is KGHSY and CDR2 is FQNENV. For the CDR3, the DNA is TGTGCCAGCAGCCAATCGGAGAACTATGGCTACACCTTC. This codes for CASSQSENYGYTF.